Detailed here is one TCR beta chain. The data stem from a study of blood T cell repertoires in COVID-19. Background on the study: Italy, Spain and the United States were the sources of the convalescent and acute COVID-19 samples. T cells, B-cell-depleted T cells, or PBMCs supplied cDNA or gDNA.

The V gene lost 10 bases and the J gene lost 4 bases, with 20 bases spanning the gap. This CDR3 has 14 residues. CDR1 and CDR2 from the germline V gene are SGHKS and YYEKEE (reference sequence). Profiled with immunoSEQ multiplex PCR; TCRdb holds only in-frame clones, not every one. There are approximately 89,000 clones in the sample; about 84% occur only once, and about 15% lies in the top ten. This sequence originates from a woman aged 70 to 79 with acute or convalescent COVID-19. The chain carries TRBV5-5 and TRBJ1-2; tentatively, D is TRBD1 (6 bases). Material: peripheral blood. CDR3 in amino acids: CAASLGTSPYGYTF. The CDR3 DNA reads TGTGCCGCTTCCCTCGGGACATCCCCCTATGGCTACACCTTC.